A selection of T cell receptor beta chains follows, all from one sample in a study of T cells after yellow fever vaccination. From the 5' RACE reads, TCRdb called clonotypes with MiXCR, one entry per CDR3 protein. The sample includes roughly 400,000 distinct CDR3 sequences, approximately 18% of them seen just once. This specimen was PBMCs, taken before the yellow fever booster vaccination. The receptors stem from a man aged 18 to 29 who received the YFV17D yellow fever vaccine. CDR3s include the opening cysteine and the closing phenylalanine or tryptophan. A D gene is named only where the DNA matches it firmly. Some rows have no size entry. The others give once, few or many, or a class for an expanded clone.

V	J	D	size	CDR3	DNA
TRBV19	TRBJ2-1	TRBD1	-	CASRPGQGGRNEQFF	TGTGCCAGTAGGCCGGGACAGGGGGGGAGAAATGAGCAGTTCTTC
TRBV12-5	TRBJ2-5	TRBD1	-	CASGSRQGLETQYF	TGTGCTAGTGGCTCCCGACAGGGTTTGGAGACCCAGTACTTC
TRBV5-1	TRBJ2-2	TRBD1	many	CASSLDRGTGELFF	TGCGCCAGCAGCTTAGACAGGGGGACCGGGGAGCTGTTTTTT
TRBV12-3/TRBV12-4	TRBJ2-7	TRBD1	-	CASSSQGQVTPPDEQYF	TGTGCCAGCAGTTCACAGGGACAGGTAACCCCACCCGACGAGCAGTACTTC
TRBV18	TRBJ2-5	TRBD2	few	CASSPPGLAEETQYF	TGTGCCAGCTCACCACCGGGACTAGCGGAAGAGACCCAGTACTTC
TRBV12-3/TRBV12-4	TRBJ2-4	-	-	CASSLAGRRYIQYF	TGTGCCAGCAGTTTAGCCGGTAGGCGATACATTCAGTACTTC
TRBV7-2	TRBJ1-6	-	-	CASSLSSTGRNSPLHF	TGTGCCAGCAGCTTAAGTTCTACAGGGCGTAATTCACCCCTCCACTTT
TRBV6-6	TRBJ2-4	TRBD1	few	CASTYRWGQGALVAKNIQYF	TGTGCCAGCACCTACCGCTGGGGACAGGGGGCGCTGGTAGCCAAAAACATTCAGTACTTC
TRBV6-2/TRBV6-3	TRBJ2-5	TRBD2	-	CASSSASGGHETQYF	TGTGCCAGCAGTTCCGCTAGCGGGGGGCATGAGACCCAGTACTTC
TRBV7-2	TRBJ2-1	-	few	CASSQHQGGSGNEQFF	TGTGCCAGCAGCCAACACCAGGGGGGCTCCGGCAATGAGCAGTTCTTC
TRBV10-3	TRBJ1-6	-	few	CAISTRLDSPLHF	TGTGCCATCAGTACCCGACTGGATTCACCCCTCCACTTT
TRBV4-1	TRBJ2-5	-	few	CASSQDLGRKGETQYF	TGCGCCAGCAGCCAAGATTTAGGGAGGAAGGGAGAGACCCAGTACTTC
TRBV7-3	TRBJ2-3	TRBD2	few	CASSPQSGGNTDTQYF	TGTGCCAGCAGCCCCCAAAGCGGGGGCAACACAGATACGCAGTATTTT